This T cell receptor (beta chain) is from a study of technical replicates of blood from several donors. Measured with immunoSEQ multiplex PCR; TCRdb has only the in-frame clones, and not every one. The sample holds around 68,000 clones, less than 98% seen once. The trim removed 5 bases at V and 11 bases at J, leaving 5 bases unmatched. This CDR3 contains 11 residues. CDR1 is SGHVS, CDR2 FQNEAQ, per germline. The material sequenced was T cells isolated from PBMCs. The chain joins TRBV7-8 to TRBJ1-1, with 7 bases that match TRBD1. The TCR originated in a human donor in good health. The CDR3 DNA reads TGTGCCAGCAGCCTCGGGACAGAGGCTTTCTTT. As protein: CASSLGTEAFF.